This T cell receptor beta chain was observed in a study of T cell changes during pregnancy in multiple sclerosis. CDR1 and CDR2 (germline): LGHNA, YNFKEQ. V was pared by 1 base and J by 2 bases, with 6 bases of the junction left unmatched. The CDR3 totals 16 residues. Profiling relied on immunoSEQ multiplex PCR, and the TCRdb table lists in-frame clones only, not all of them. The data contain 50,000 or so clones, about 90% of them seen just once; the ten biggest clones take up over 1%. The source is a female donor in good health, enrolled as a control in a pregnancy study. Sequenced here: peripheral blood, sampled after pregnancy. The chain recombines TRBV4-2 with TRBJ1-2; 8 bases match TRBD1. The CDR3 here is CASSQALGQENYGYTF. The CDR3 nucleotides read TGTGCCAGCAGCCAAGCCCTGGGACAGGAAAACTATGGCTACACCTTC.